This T cell receptor beta chain is drawn from a study of cytomegalovirus exposure and HLA in healthy donors (dated by TCRdb to about 2017). About the full investigation: An earlier analysis of about 560 of the donors reported around 280 Gb of sequence data and 95 million to 140 million unique TCR beta sequences obtained from 150 million to 200 million T cells. The number of donors typed differed by locus, with 629-630 for A, B, C, DRB1 and DQB1, roughly 520 for DQA1, 606 for DPA1, and 472 for DPB1. The study profiled the T cell repertoires of hundreds of subjects by immunosequencing and related them to cytomegalovirus serostatus. Across around 400 genotyped donors of the cohort, an average of roughly 230,000 unique TCR beta nucleotide sequences per donor were sequenced, and approximately 17% of those sequences were non-productive. The later analysis used no new phenotypic data to find candidate immune exposures, relying instead on TCR beta sequences and their occurrence across donors. In an earlier analysis of several hundred of the donors, high-throughput TCR beta sequencing was used to judge whether each TCR beta V gene segment behaved as functional or pseudogenic. The study was designed to test whether signatures of past pathogen exposure could be identified by cataloging public T cell receptors. Roughly five DR-DQ haplotypes were treated as single units for association and clustering because of strong linkage in the cohort. Of the 398 genotyped donors, more than 75% were placed in the genetic ancestry cluster associated with self-reported Caucasian donors. An early release covering 550 to 650 HLA-typed donors comprised about 320 gigabases of sequencing data and approximately 80 million unique TCR sequences. A later analysis re-analyzed previously published TCR beta repertoires from roughly 600 donors and added high-resolution HLA genotyping to study TCR occurrence patterns. Class I and class II HLA loci were covered by the typing at four-digit resolution. The study combined high-throughput TCR immunosequencing, statistical association of individual TCRs with disease status, and machine learning to predict cytomegalovirus infection status. In addition to the first cohort of around 670 subjects, a separate validation cohort of approximately 130 different subjects was used. A later genetic analysis used genome-wide SNP genotypes for about 60% of the roughly 700 donors, treating that subset as a discovery cohort. Donor age, sex, ethnicity and CMV serostatus were collected together with the repertoire data. All discovery cohort repertoires had been generated using a single sequencing platform.

As concerns this clone: Its antigen remains undetermined. No base-level quality is on record; no much larger clone is a single base apart.

Preparation of the library involved the immunoSEQ multiplex PCR assay. For the multiplex PCR, a mixture combining 60 forward primers for TCR Vbeta segments and 13 reverse primers for TCR Jbeta segments was used. The CDR3 region of rearranged TCR beta genes was amplified from genomic DNA with a multiplex PCR assay. The amplified TCR beta libraries were sequenced on the Illumina HiSeq System as 87-base-pair reads. Per the source publication's procedure: In a later analysis, roughly 80 million unique TCR beta chains were counted across the 666 repertoires, and around 10 million of these chains were shared by at least two donors. A nearest-neighbor algorithm error-corrected the raw reads and collapsed the reads into unique sequences, merging closely related sequences to remove PCR and sequencing errors. To assign V, D and J gene segments, CDR3 sequences were aligned to IMGT reference sequences. For a sequence to be retained, at least a six-nucleotide match to both a V gene segment and a J gene segment was required. A rearrangement counted as productive if the CDR3 had no stop codons and remained in frame with V and J, and every other rearrangement counted as non-productive. CDR3 was defined according to IMGT convention as the region running from the second conserved V-encoded cysteine to the conserved J-encoded phenylalanine. In an earlier analysis of more than 550 of the donors, sequences lacking an unambiguous match to a single V gene segment were excluded. In an earlier analysis of around 590 of the donors, a V segment was called functional when productive rearrangements were above 56.7%, and segregating when the standard deviation between donors exceeded 5%. A statistical classification framework was developed to diagnose cytomegalovirus status using the catalog of TCR beta chain sequences. In a later analysis, TCR nucleotide sequences were compared against IMGT/GENE-DB human TR gene sequences so that V and J genes could be assigned. In a later analysis, CDR3 sequences and most-parsimonious VDJ recombination scenarios were assigned using the TCRdist pipeline. A later analysis defined each TCR beta chain by its CDR3 amino acid sequence plus V-gene family, and excluded reads lacking a unique V-gene family. To address suspected cross-contamination and a sequencing artifact, a later analysis removed 592 highly shared, low-generation-probability nucleotide sequences. For each public chain, a later analysis derived a clonal expansion index from normalized ranks of inferred template counts within each repertoire. A later analysis computed generation probabilities with a VDJ recombination model fitted to out-of-frame rearrangements, and checked the results against IGoR. In a later analysis, hypergeometric tests were used to score TCR-TCR, TCR-HLA and TCR-CMV co-occurrence, with a repertoire-size bias correction applied to TCR pairs. False discovery rates were estimated in a later analysis by permuting HLA or CMV assignments 20 times. In a later analysis, co-occurring TCRs were grouped using DBSCAN, and TCRdist sequence similarity was added for clustering within HLA-allele-positive subsets. Repertoires with fewer than 30,000 or more than 120,000 public chains were left out of co-occurrence clustering, as were four to six repertoires with anomalous nucleotide sharing. The source is immuneACCESS, and TCRdb retained only in-frame sequences with V and J called. Part of the clones is not carried over; for the studies checked, unresolved V genes explain less than half of this, and the remainder is unexplained. V and J calls and clone size are those listed in that table; D and trimming were worked out from the DNA. This sample gives approximately 170,000 clones in total; more than 70% of them show up just once. The ten most abundant clones make up approximately 1.4% of the sample.

Including the terminal cysteine and phenylalanine, the CDR3 comprises 14 residues. Solely the CDR3 DNA is kept, with 42 bases framed from the first base. The junction shows trimming of 2 bases on V and 6 bases on J, and the gene matches do not reach 5 bases of it. As encoded in the germline V gene, CDR1 is SGHTA while CDR2 is FQGTGA. The cohort consisted of 666 healthy bone marrow donors. All cohort members were sampled while nominally healthy, although unrecorded immune exposures were likely present. The donor tested CMV seronegative and was one of the 352 seronegative cohort members. A peripheral blood sample was collected from each donor, and TCR beta sequencing was performed on peripheral blood mononuclear cells. The Qiagen DNeasy Blood Extraction Kit was used to extract genomic DNA from the blood cell samples. The paper as a whole reports these results and caveats: A group of highly shared sequence variants was considered likely to be a technical artifact of the sequencing pipeline. CMV serostatus was the only immune exposure information available for the cohort. The presence/absence analyses assumed that sequencing depth was roughly uniform across donors, and that assumption may not be true. Some IMGT-functional V segments, including TRBV6-2 and TRBV6-3, could not be told apart with the 87-base-pair reads, so those segments were excluded. A further reported finding was that TCR beta sequences accurately predicted the HLA-A and HLA-B alleles for most subjects in the first cohort. It was suggested by the authors that the approach could potentially be generalized to other disease states and immunological phenotypes. When HLA alleles, especially DR and DQ, strongly co-occurred, attributing TCR associations to individual alleles was difficult. A few of the identified cytomegalovirus-associated TCR beta chains were confirmed in vitro to be specific for cytomegalovirus antigens. Because some donors lacked HLA typing at each locus, the association tests relied only on the typed subset. An association between a missense DCLRE1C variant and V-gene and J-gene trimming of TCR beta chains was found in a later genetic analysis and replicated in an independent cohort. In a later analysis, the rate of TCR association differed among HLA loci, with DRB1 alleles having the most associated TCRs and HLA-C alleles having the fewest. Because counts were too low, 15 or so rarely observed V segments, including chromosome 9 orphons, were excluded from the earlier analysis of a few hundred of the donors. The classifier was reported to diagnose cytomegalovirus status with high specificity and sensitivity in both the original and validation cohorts. Correlated functional status among segregating V segments might be attributable to linkage disequilibrium, but an unknown experimental factor could not be ruled out. A later analysis associated about 16,000 TCR beta sequences with specific HLA alleles at a false discovery rate of 0.05. A total of some 180 TCR beta chains were listed by the study as associated with cytomegalovirus. Only TCR beta chains were sequenced in this cohort, and the absence of alpha or paired-chain data limited detectable features. Most TCR sequences were observed very rarely across donors, whereas some public TCRs were present in many individuals. A later genetic analysis reported fewer N-insertions in productive TCRs among donors in an Asian-associated ancestry cluster than the approximately 670-donor mean. In a later analysis, several top co-occurrence clusters were reported to appear linked to parvovirus B19, influenza, CMV and Epstein-Barr virus. According to a later analysis, most CMV-associated TCR beta chains appeared to be HLA-restricted, and the HLA associations seemed to be driven largely by CMV exposure. In an earlier analysis of under 600 of the donors, most TCR beta V segments were observed in productive rearrangements about 87% or about 30% of the time, broadly matching IMGT annotations. A later analysis found that HLA-associated TCR beta chains were more clonally expanded and had lower generation probabilities than equally common non-associated chains.

Here the chain combines TRBV7-3 and TRBJ1-2; 8 bases in the junction line up with TRBD1. The sequence came from a girl aged 5-17 years in good health and CMV-seronegative. Material: PBMCs. The sequence in DNA is TGTGCCAGCAGCTTAGGCGGGACAGGTGATGGCTACACCTTC. Translated, it gives CASSLGGTGDGYTF.